These 14 T cell receptor beta chains came from one sample sequenced in a study of T-cell reconstitution after alpha-beta-depleted transplantation in children. Preparation of the TCRbeta library used unique molecular identifiers. TCRdb passed the PCR reads through MiXCR, listing each CDR3 protein once. The table records around 580,000 distinct CDR3 sequences, approximately 30% of them present only once. The material sequenced was PBMCs, taken before TCRalphabeta/CD19-depleted stem cell transplant. The receptor set was obtained from a boy less than two years old with Wiskott-Aldrich syndrome, due to receive a stem cell transplant.

V is TRBV7-2 and J is TRBJ2-5; perhaps TRBD1 as D (5 bases). Germline V lookup: CDR1 SGHTA, CDR2 FQGNSA. The germline V and J ends were trimmed by 4 bases and 3 bases, with 12 bases remaining between them. The CDR3 runs to 14 residues. CDR3 sequence: CASSSARREETQYF. Here the CDR3 DNA reads TGTGCCAGCAGCTCGGCCCGCAGGGAAGAGACCCAGTACTTC.

The chain recombines TRBV4-2 with TRBJ2-7; D unresolved. The CDR3 runs 15 residues. The V end was cut by 2 bases, the J end by 0 bases, with 11 bases between. Germline CDR1 reads LGHNA; CDR2 reads YNFKEQ. DNA for the CDR3: TGTGCCAGCAGCCAAAGTCAGGCCTACTCCTACGAGCAGTACTTC. It translates to CASSQSQAYSYEQYF.

The chain links TRBV5-1 to TRBJ2-3; weak D call: TRBD2 (6 bases). From germline, CDR1 is SGHRS and CDR2 YFSETQ. There are 16 residues in the CDR3. V was shortened by 0 bases and J by 6 bases, with 17 bases between the two germline ends. The CDR3 sequence: CASSLVGSGLADTQYF. The DNA of the CDR3 is TGCGCCAGCAGCTTGGTGGGTAGCGGCCTCGCGGATACGCAGTATTTT.

The chain links TRBV15 to TRBJ1-2; the D is unclear. Germline lookup yields CDR1 LNHNV and CDR2 YYDKDF (reference sequence). The CDR3 is made up of 13 amino acids. The V gene lost 3 bases and the J gene lost 4 bases, with 9 bases spanning the gap. The CDR3, as DNA: TGTGCCACCAGCAGGGGCACTACCTATGGCTACACCTTC. This gives the protein CATSRGTTYGYTF. Based on the CDR3 plus reference TRBV15 and TRBJ1-2, the full variable domain is DAMVIQNPRYQVTQFGKPVTLSCSQTLNHNVMYWYQQKSSQAPKLLFHYYDKDFNNEADTPDNFQSRRPNTSFCFLDIRSPGLGDTAMYLCATSRGTTYGYTFGSGTRLTVV.

The V and J genes are TRBV27 and TRBJ2-1, with 9 bases aligning to TRBD2. The V gene end was trimmed by 6 bases and the J gene end by 4 bases; junction bases not matched to a gene: 19. This CDR3 region has 19 residues. CDR1 MNHEY and CDR2 SMNVEV come from the germline V gene (reference sequence). Written as DNA, the CDR3 is TGTGCCAGCAGGCTACGTGGCGGGAGGGGAACGGGCGTATACAATGAGCAGTTCTTC. It is translated as CASRLRGGRGTGVYNEQFF.

This clonotype came up a few times. The chain couples TRBV24-1 to TRBJ2-1; 8 bases line up with TRBD1. After removal of 10 bases from V and 8 bases from J, the junction contained 3 bases not matched to a gene. This CDR3 contains 11 residues. Germline V gene sequence: CDR1 KGHDR, CDR2 SFDVKD. CDR3 DNA sequence: TGTGCCACTACGACAGGGGATGAGCAGTTCTTC. Its protein is CATTTGDEQFF.

The chain joins TRBV5-1 to TRBJ2-7; D remains unclear. The CDR3 spans 17 residues. V was cut by 0 bases and J by 2 bases, with 18 bases left in between. Germline V lookup: CDR1 SGHRS, CDR2 YFSETQ. This chain's CDR3 is CASSLASSRVRTYEQYF. The DNA of the CDR3 is TGCGCCAGCAGCTTGGCGTCAAGCCGGGTGAGGACCTACGAGCAGTACTTC.

There are a few counts of this clonotype. The chain employs TRBV20-1 and TRBJ2-1; 8 bases are shared with TRBD2. Germline loops: CDR1 DFQATT, CDR2 SNEGSKA (reference sequence). CDR3 length: 17 amino acids. After removal of 5 bases from V and 5 bases from J, the junction contained 17 bases not matched to a gene. DNA for the CDR3: TGCAGTGCTGCGCGACCTAACAGCGGGAGTCGGAACAATGAGCAGTTCTTC. Translated: CSAARPNSGSRNNEQFF.

This chain uses TRBV5-1 with TRBJ2-1; TRBD2 is a possible D gene (5 bases). The CDR3 has 15 amino acids. Germline V lookup: CDR1 SGHRS, CDR2 YFSETQ. Trimming shortened V by 0 bases and J by 8 bases, and 15 bases separated the two germline ends. CDR3 in amino acids: CASSLAAGTTDEQFF. CDR3 in DNA: TGCGCCAGCAGCTTGGCGGCGGGTACTACTGATGAGCAGTTCTTC.

The J gene is TRBJ1-1, the V gene TRBV12-3 or TRBV12-4, with 8 bases aligning to TRBD1. With 6 bases clipped from V and 6 bases from J, the junction kept 12 bases outside the gene matches. The CDR3 is made up of 15 amino acids. The CDR3 spells CASSFNGQGNPEAFF. The CDR3 DNA follows: TGTGCCAGCAGCTTTAACGGACAGGGCAACCCTGAAGCTTTCTTT.

This rearrangement joins TRBV9 to TRBJ2-2; D unresolved. The ends were cut back, 4 bases at V and 1 base at J, with 14 bases in the middle. The germline CDR1 and CDR2 sequences are SGDLS and YYNGEE. The CDR3 totals 16 residues. Written as DNA, the CDR3 is TGTGCCAGCAGCCCCCGTAGGTCAGGGAACACCGGGGAGCTGTTTTTT. Translating it yields CASSPRRSGNTGELFF.

Turning to this clonotype: A read error may produce the germline difference seen at one junction end. The chain joins TRBV7-2 to TRBJ2-1; D remains unclear. CDR1 and CDR2 from the germline V gene are SGHTA and FQGNSA. The CDR3 consists of 14 residues. CDR3 protein: CATSFLGGNNEQFF. The DNA of the CDR3 is TGTGCCACCAGCTTTTTAGGCGGAAACAATGAGCAGTTCTTC.

The chain links TRBV7-3 to TRBJ2-1, with 12 bases that match TRBD2. The CDR3 covers 19 residues. Germline V gene data show CDR1 as SGHTA and CDR2 as FQGTGA. With V trimmed by 5 bases and J by 4 bases, 15 bases remained unmatched. This chain's CDR3 is CASSPLPVTSGRAYNEQFF. The CDR3 DNA sequence: TGTGCCAGCAGCCCCCTTCCGGTGACTAGCGGGAGAGCTTACAATGAGCAGTTCTTC.

J is TRBJ2-5 and V is TRBV10-3, with 7 bases fitting TRBD1. The CDR3 runs 16 residues. After removal of 1 base from V and 1 base from J, the junction contained 6 bases not matched to a gene. Germline lookup yields CDR1 ENHRY and CDR2 SYGVKD. CDR3 sequence (DNA): TGTGCCATCAGTGAGTGGCAGGGGGTATTCCAAGAGACCCAGTACTTC. Translation gives CAISEWQGVFQETQYF.